Detailed here is one T cell receptor (beta chain). The data derive from a study of shared clonotypes between healthy human individuals. Assay: immunoSEQ multiplex PCR; the TCRdb copy retains only in-frame clones and omits some. The sample lists some 1.5 million clones, nearly 99% occurring once. This CDR3 region has 13 residues. Germline V lookup: CDR1 SGHNT, CDR2 YYREEE (reference sequence). V was shortened by 6 bases and J by 6 bases, with 15 bases between the two germline ends. V is TRBV5-4 and J is TRBJ1-1; perhaps TRBD1 as D (5 bases). The TCR originated in a man aged 25-45 years in good health. Sequencing was done on a sample of naive CD4+ T cells sorted from blood. The sample's subset: CD45RA+ positively selected. The CDR3 nucleotides read TGTGCCAGCACCAGGGACCCGCACGCTGAAGCTTTCTTT. Its translation: CASTRDPHAEAFF.